These 32 T cell receptor beta chains came from one sample sequenced in a study of blood T cell repertoires in COVID-19. Using immunoSEQ multiplex PCR, the repertoire was profiled, and TCRdb retains in-frame clones only, with some absent. The sample consists of fewer than 400,000 clones, around 82% of them appearing once. The specimen was peripheral blood. The receptor set was obtained from a man in his thirties or forties with active or convalescent COVID-19.

The chain has TRBV6-2 or TRBV6-3 and TRBJ1-6; TRBD1 is a possible D gene (6 bases). Trimming removed 5 bases from V and 10 bases from J, with 18 bases in between. From germline, CDR1 is MNHEY and CDR2 SVGEGT. CDR3 size: 15 residues. CDR3 DNA: TGTGCCAGCAGTGCGGGGGGGCAGGGTTGGTCACCCCTCCACTTT. Translating it yields CASSAGGQGWSPLHF.

This chain uses TRBV6-6 with TRBJ1-5; D is perhaps TRBD1 (6 bases). The V end lost 0 bases, the J end lost 4 bases, and 13 bases lay between the germline ends. The CDR3 loop spans 16 amino acids. Germline CDR1 reads MNHNY; CDR2 reads SVGAGI (reference sequence). This chain's CDR3 is CASSYSIVGGNQPQHF. CDR3 DNA sequence: TGTGCCAGCAGTTACTCGATCGTAGGGGGAAATCAGCCCCAGCATTTT.

The chain carries TRBV6-1 and TRBJ2-1, with 13 bases lining up with TRBD2. The junction had 11 bases not matched to a gene; V was cut back by 0 bases and J by 9 bases. CDR1 is MNHNS and CDR2 is SASEGT in the germline V gene. The CDR3 totals 18 residues. The CDR3 loop is CASSEARTSGSLVGEQFF. CDR3 coding DNA: TGTGCCAGCAGTGAAGCCAGGACTAGCGGGAGCCTTGTCGGTGAGCAGTTCTTC.

This clone was counted only a few times. The chain combines TRBV7-8 with TRBJ1-4, with 10 bases matching TRBD1. Trimming took 5 bases from V and 6 from J; bases not matched to a gene: 3. The germline gives CDR1 SGHVS, CDR2 FQNEAQ. The CDR3 runs 14 residues. The CDR3 region has the DNA TGTGCCAGCAGCGCCGGGACAGGGGATGAAAAACTGTTTTTT. Its protein product is CASSAGTGDEKLFF.

The rearrangement joins TRBV7-2 to TRBJ2-2; TRBD2 aligns across 9 bases. CDR1 and CDR2 (germline): SGHTA, FQGNSA. The length of the CDR3 is 15 residues. The V and J ends lost 1 base and 5 bases, in that order; junction bases with no gene match: 2. The CDR3: CASSLVSGGTGELFF. Here the CDR3 DNA reads TGTGCCAGCAGCTTAGTTAGCGGGGGTACCGGGGAGCTGTTTTTT.

The rearrangement uses TRBV4-2 and TRBJ2-5, with TRBD1 identical over 7 bases. The length of the CDR3 is 16 residues. CDR1 LGHNA and CDR2 YNFKEQ come from the germline V gene. V lost 0 bases and J lost 1; bases outside the gene matches: 5. DNA of the CDR3: TGTGCCAGCAGCCAAGAAAGGGGGCAGGCCCAAGAGACCCAGTACTTC. Residues: CASSQERGQAQETQYF.

This chain uses TRBV4-2 with TRBJ2-5; D not resolved. The germline V and J ends were trimmed by 0 bases and 2 bases, with 10 bases remaining between them. This CDR3 is built from 15 residues. Germline V CDR1 and CDR2: LGHNA, YNFKEQ. CDR3 nucleotides: TGTGCCAGCAGCCAAGACAGGCAATTTCAAGAGACCCAGTACTTC. Translation: CASSQDRQFQETQYF.

The genes are TRBV24-1 and TRBJ2-1; the D gene is possibly TRBD2 (5 bases). Germline loops: CDR1 KGHDR, CDR2 SFDVKD. V lost 5 bases to trimming and J lost 10 bases, with 17 bases between them. This CDR3 is built from 14 residues. CDR3 protein: CATSGHGRWEEQFF. CDR3 coding DNA: TGTGCCACCAGTGGTCACGGGCGATGGGAGGAGCAGTTCTTC.

This clone has a handful of counts. The rearrangement links TRBV30 to TRBJ1-6; D gene ambiguous. V was clipped by 0 bases and J by 6 bases, with 6 bases between them. Germline lookup yields CDR1 GTSNPN and CDR2 SVGIG (reference sequence). The CDR3 consists of 13 residues. The CDR3 region is CAWSVQPNSPLHF. The CDR3 region has the DNA TGTGCCTGGAGTGTACAGCCTAATTCACCCCTCCACTTT.

V is TRBV11-3 and J is TRBJ2-5; TRBD1 aligns across 12 bases. The CDR3 sequence is 17 residues long. CDR1 is SGHNT and CDR2 is YENEEA in the germline V gene. V was clipped by 7 bases and J by 5 bases; unmatched bases: 14. The CDR3 loop is CASTDSGTGGKVETQYF. CDR3 in DNA: TGTGCCAGCACAGACTCCGGGACAGGGGGCAAGGTGGAGACCCAGTACTTC.

The V call is TRBV7-2, the J call TRBJ2-1; D not resolved. The CDR3 length is 14 residues. From germline, CDR1 is SGHTA and CDR2 FQGNSA. V lost 5 bases and J 2 bases, leaving 10 bases between the germline ends. This CDR3 is CASSLRLTYNEQFF. The CDR3, as DNA: TGTGCCAGCAGCCTCCGACTCACCTACAATGAGCAGTTCTTC.

In DNA form, the CDR3 reads TGTGCCAGCAGCTTAGGAGGCGCGGGGGGCCTCGGAGAGACCCAGTACTTC. Protein product: CASSLGGAGGLGETQYF. The rearrangement links TRBV7-2 to TRBJ2-5, with 8 bases identical to TRBD2. The CDR3 consists of 17 residues. Trimming took 1 base from V and 4 from J; bases not matched to a gene: 11. In germline, CDR1 is SGHTA, CDR2 FQGNSA.

The CDR3 here is CASSLIPQGAFF. In DNA form, the CDR3 reads TGTGCCAGCAGCTTAATCCCCCAGGGAGCTTTCTTT. J is TRBJ1-1 and V is TRBV7-8; weak D call: TRBD1 (5 bases). V was shortened by 2 bases and J by 10 bases, with 11 bases between the two germline ends. CDR1 is SGHVS and CDR2 is FQNEAQ in the germline V gene. This CDR3 has 12 residues. Looking up the rest from reference TRBV7-8 and TRBJ1-1 gives the full variable domain: GAGVSQSPRYKVAKRGQDVALRCDPISGHVSLFWYQQALGQGPEFLTYFQNEAQLDKSGLPSDRFFAERPEGSVSTLKIQRTQQEDSAVYLCASSLIPQGAFFGQGTRLTVV.

The rearrangement joins TRBV2 to TRBJ1-2, with D hard to call. CDR3 length: 15 amino acids. Germline CDR1 SNHLY, CDR2 FYNNEI. The ends were cut back, 1 base at V and 4 bases at J, with 13 bases in the middle. The CDR3 loop reads CASSEVGGMGYGYTF. CDR3 bases: TGTGCCAGCAGTGAAGTGGGAGGTATGGGCTATGGCTACACCTTC.

The chain combines TRBV7-6 with TRBJ1-3, with D unresolved. The V end was cut by 5 bases, the J end by 0 bases, with 14 bases between. This CDR3 comprises 16 residues. The germline CDR1 and CDR2 sequences are SGHVS and FNYEAQ. Written as DNA, the CDR3 is TGTGCCAGCAGCAAGGGAGGACGGGACTCTGGAAACACCATATATTTT. This sequence encodes CASSKGGRDSGNTIYF.

The gene calls are TRBV7-9 and TRBJ1-6, with a tentative D call TRBD1 (5 bases). This CDR3 is 19 amino acids long. The V end lost 2 bases, the J end lost 5 bases, and 22 bases lay between the germline ends. CDR1 and CDR2 (germline): SEHNR, FQNEAQ (reference sequence). CDR3 in amino acids: CASSLMLGWGLNNNSPLHF. CDR3 coding DNA: TGTGCCAGCAGCTTAATGTTGGGCTGGGGACTTAATAATAATTCACCCCTCCACTTT.

The sample holds one count of this clone. V usage is TRBV19 and J usage is TRBJ2-5, with D tentatively TRBD1 (5 bases). V shed 3 bases and J shed 4 bases, with 12 bases lying between them. CDR3 size: 14 residues. In germline, CDR1 is LNHDA, CDR2 SQIVND (reference sequence). The CDR3: CASSMGTGGETQYF. As DNA, the CDR3 is TGTGCCAGTAGTATGGGAACAGGTGGAGAGACCCAGTACTTC.

The genes are TRBV6-1 and TRBJ1-1; D unresolved. The CDR3 extends over 11 amino acids. The V end lost 2 bases, the J end lost 5 bases, and 3 bases lay between the germline ends. Germline CDR1 reads MNHNS; CDR2 reads SASEGT. CDR3 DNA: TGTGCCAGCAGTGAACTAACTGAAGCTTTCTTT. Encoded protein: CASSELTEAFF.

The chain links TRBV19 to TRBJ2-7; D is ambiguous. Deletions cut 7 bases from V and 6 bases from J, with 16 bases between. In germline, CDR1 is LNHDA, CDR2 SQIVND (reference sequence). The CDR3 runs to 13 residues. CDR3 sequence (DNA): TGTGCCAGTACCGGCCCGGGTCTCTCCGAGCAGTACTTC. Its protein product is CASTGPGLSEQYF.

The genes are TRBV6-5 and TRBJ1-3; a possible D gene is TRBD1 (5 bases). The CDR3 loop spans 15 amino acids. Per the germline V gene, CDR1 is MNHEY and CDR2 is SVGAGI. Trimming took 2 bases from V and 0 from J, leaving 8 bases between them. The CDR3 bases are TGTGCCAGCAGTTACGGGGGAGGCTCTGGAAACACCATATATTTT. It encodes CASSYGGGSGNTIYF.

This sequence joins TRBV5-5 and TRBJ2-1; D unclear. Germline V gene data show CDR1 as SGHKS and CDR2 as YYEKEE (reference sequence). V lost 2 bases to trimming and J lost 1 base, with 4 bases between them. This CDR3 contains 13 residues. The CDR3 DNA follows: TGTGCCAGCAGCTTAGCTTCCTACAATGAGCAGTTCTTC. This encodes CASSLASYNEQFF. Based on the CDR3 plus reference TRBV5-5 and TRBJ2-1, the full variable domain is DAGVTQSPTHLIKTRGQQVTLRCSPISGHKSVSWYQQVLGQGPQFIFQYYEKEERGRGNFPDRFSARQFPNYSSELNVNALLLGDSALYLCASSLASYNEQFFGPGTRLTVL.

In the case of this clone: Other DNA sequences in this sample translate to the same CDR3. The chain carries TRBV28 and TRBJ1-4; D perhaps matches TRBD1 (5 bases). Germline lookup yields CDR1 MDHEN and CDR2 SYDVKM. This CDR3 comprises 12 residues. The ends were cut back, 2 bases at V and 7 bases at J, with 5 bases in the middle. As DNA, the CDR3 is TGTGCCAGCAGTTTACAGGGTGAAAAACTGTTTTTT. Translation: CASSLQGEKLFF.

The rearrangement uses TRBV7-3 and TRBJ1-1; TRBD1 might be the D (5 bases). CDR1 is SGHTA and CDR2 is FQGTGA in the germline V gene. CDR3 length: 16 amino acids. V was pared by 5 bases and J by 0 bases, with 16 bases between. CDR3 DNA sequence: TGTGCCAGCAGCCGAGGGGAGGGGTCCATGAACACTGAAGCTTTCTTT. Encoded protein: CASSRGEGSMNTEAFF.

V is TRBV7-9 and J is TRBJ1-6; D gene uncertain. This CDR3 has 13 amino acids. Germline CDR1 reads SEHNR; CDR2 reads FQNEAQ (reference sequence). V lost 2 bases and J lost 12, with 11 bases in between. The CDR3 reads CASSLSRLIPLHF. CDR3 bases: TGTGCCAGCAGCTTAAGCCGCTTGATACCCCTCCACTTT.

The chain recombines TRBV18 with TRBJ1-5; 8 bases map to TRBD1. Trimming removed 6 bases from V and 5 bases from J; junction bases left unmatched: 6. The CDR3 is made up of 14 amino acids. Germline assignment: CDR1 KGHSH and CDR2 LQKENI. The CDR3 DNA reads TGTGCCAGCTCGTGGGACAGGACCCATCAGCCCCAGCATTTT. Translating it yields CASSWDRTHQPQHF.

This clone was counted a single time. The chain employs TRBV6-5 and TRBJ2-1; TRBD2 matches 10 bases. Per germline, CDR1 MNHEY and CDR2 SVGAGI. The CDR3 consists of 15 residues. V gave up 2 bases and J gave up 5 bases; unmatched junction bases: 3. In nucleotides, the CDR3 is TGTGCCAGCAGTTACCCGGGACTAGCGAACAATGAGCAGTTCTTC. It translates to CASSYPGLANNEQFF.

The V call is TRBV19, the J call TRBJ1-6; D is perhaps TRBD1 (5 bases). The V gene lost 6 bases and the J gene lost 10 bases, with 16 bases spanning the gap. The CDR3 totals 14 residues. CDR1 and CDR2 (germline): LNHDA, SQIVND (reference sequence). The CDR3 coding sequence is TGTGCCAGTAGACCGGGACTGGTAACATCACCCCTCCACTTT. This sequence encodes CASRPGLVTSPLHF.

The CDR3 is CASSLVAGDQPQHF. The DNA of the CDR3 is TGTGCCAGCAGCTTAGTCGCAGGGGATCAGCCCCAGCATTTT. The genes are TRBV28 and TRBJ1-5; tentatively, D is TRBD1 (6 bases). The CDR3 sequence is 14 residues long. The V gene's germline CDR1 is MDHEN and CDR2 SYDVKM. The ends were cut back, 6 bases at V and 5 bases at J, with 14 bases in the middle.

The genes are TRBV5-6 and TRBJ1-2; D call uncertain. Trimming left V 4 bases short and J 1 base short, with 2 bases between. CDR3 size: 11 residues. Germline CDR1 reads SGHDT; CDR2 reads YYEEEE. The CDR3 loop reads CASSRNYGYTF. CDR3 DNA sequence: TGTGCCAGCAGCCGTAACTATGGCTACACCTTC.

The chain has TRBV27 and TRBJ2-7; maybe TRBD1 (6 bases). Trimming pared 4 bases from V and 6 bases from J, leaving 19 bases between. Germline V lookup: CDR1 MNHEY, CDR2 SMNVEV (reference sequence). The CDR3 is 15 amino acids. The CDR3 DNA reads TGTGCCAGCAGTTCCGGAAGGGACAAAAACTCCGAGCAGTACTTC. Its protein is CASSSGRDKNSEQYF.

V usage is TRBV6-6 and J usage is TRBJ1-6; 7 bases map to TRBD1. The V gene's germline CDR1 is MNHNY and CDR2 SVGAGI (reference sequence). CDR3 length: 14 amino acids. V shed 7 bases and J 7 bases; nucleotides not matched to a gene: 7. The CDR3 DNA is TGTGCCAGCACCCCCCGGGGACAGAATTCACCCCTCCACTTT. It encodes CASTPRGQNSPLHF.

The chain uses TRBV18 and TRBJ2-5, with D maybe TRBD1 (5 bases). CDR1 is KGHSH, CDR2 LQKENI, per germline. With 2 bases removed from V and 2 bases from J, the gap between germline ends came to 12 bases. The CDR3 length is 15 residues. CDR3 nucleotide sequence: TGTGCCAGCTCACCATCGCAGGGCCTTCAAGAGACCCAGTACTTC. It encodes CASSPSQGLQETQYF.